Each of the 30 T cell receptor beta chains below was sequenced from the same sample in a study of cytomegalovirus exposure and HLA in healthy donors (dated by TCRdb to about 2017). Libraries were made using the immunoSEQ multiplex PCR assay. TCRdb provides this immuneACCESS table in a form limited to in-frame rearrangements. Some clones are lacking; in checked studies, under half of them reflect an unresolved V gene, and why the rest are absent is not known. In this sample the table shows around 160,000 clones, about 89% of which occur a single time. The ten largest make up 3% to 3.5% of the sample. Sequenced sample: PBMCs. These receptor sequences come from a woman under 30 in good health and CMV-seropositive.

In regard to this clone: Other DNA sequences from this sample encode an identical CDR3 as well. The rearrangement uses TRBV5-1 and TRBJ2-3, with D unresolved. V was clipped by 0 bases and J by 3 bases, with 5 bases between them. Germline CDR1 is SGHRS and CDR2 is YFSETQ. The CDR3 length is 13 residues. The CDR3 DNA follows: TGCGCCAGCAGCTTGGGGCGGACAGATACGCAGTATTTT. This encodes CASSLGRTDTQYF. Filled out from reference TRBV5-1 and TRBJ2-3, the complete variable domain reads KAGVTQTPRYLIKTRGQQVTLSCSPISGHRSVSWYQQTPGQGLQFLFEYFSETQRNKGNFPGRFSGRQFSNSRSEMNVSTLELGDSALYLCASSLGRTDTQYFGPGTRLTVL.

As regards this clone: Other DNA sequences in this specimen translate into the identical CDR3. The chain is built from TRBV29-1 and TRBJ2-5, with D maybe TRBD1 (5 bases). In germline, CDR1 is SQVTM, CDR2 ANQGSEA. V was trimmed by 3 bases and J by 2 bases, leaving 10 bases between them. The CDR3 is made up of 13 amino acids. The CDR3 sequence is CSVDPGAQETQYF. The CDR3, as DNA: TGCAGCGTTGATCCTGGGGCGCAAGAGACCCAGTACTTC.

This chain links TRBV5-5 with TRBJ2-3, with 8 bases lining up with TRBD2. V was pared by 0 bases and J by 4 bases, with 10 bases of the junction left unmatched. CDR3 length: 17 residues. Germline CDR1 SGHKS, CDR2 YYEKEE (reference sequence). The CDR3 region has the DNA TGTGCCAGCAGCTTGGCCCCCGGACTAGCCGGCCCAGATACGCAGTATTTT. Residues: CASSLAPGLAGPDTQYF.

The genes are TRBV21-1 and TRBJ2-7; TRBD2 is the table's D call and was not checked against the DNA. TRBV21-1 is a listed pseudogene. CDR3 length: 16 amino acids. This CDR3 reads CASRGPAGGPGYEQYF. The CDR3 DNA reads as TGTGCCAGCAGGGGGCCCGCAGGAGGGCCGGGGTACGAGCAGTACTTC.

The chain joins TRBV21-1 to TRBJ2-3; the DNA was not compared with TRBD2, the D call given in the table. TRBV21-1 corresponds to a pseudogene. CDR3 length: 20 residues. CDR3 sequence (DNA): TGTGCCAGCAGCAAAGCTTTGGCTAGCGGGAGCATCCCTAGCACAGATACGCAGTATTTT. Translating gives CASSKALASGSIPSTDTQYF.

V is TRBV2 and J is TRBJ2-7; a possible D gene is TRBD1 (6 bases). The CDR3 contains 15 residues. Germline loops: CDR1 SNHLY, CDR2 FYNNEI. V was trimmed by 2 bases and J by 5 bases, leaving 16 bases between them. CDR3 protein: CASSERRQARHEQYF. CDR3 coding DNA: TGTGCCAGCAGTGAAAGGAGACAGGCTCGACACGAGCAGTACTTC.

The J gene is TRBJ1-3, the V gene TRBV19, with D maybe TRBD1 (5 bases). CDR1 and CDR2 from the germline V gene are LNHDA and SQIVND (reference sequence). CDR3 size: 13 residues. V was shortened by 3 bases and J by 4 bases, with 7 bases between the two germline ends. DNA for the CDR3: TGTGCCAGTAGTATCGCAGGGGGAAACACCATATATTTT. Protein sequence: CASSIAGGNTIYF.

This chain links TRBV4-2 with TRBJ1-1, with D tentatively TRBD1 (5 bases). Trimming removed 6 bases from V and 4 bases from J, with 9 bases in between. CDR1 is LGHNA and CDR2 is YNFKEQ in the germline V gene. The CDR3 has 12 amino acids. The CDR3 DNA reads as TGTGCCAGCAGGGGGCCATTCACTGAAGCTTTCTTT. Its protein product is CASRGPFTEAFF.

The chain carries TRBV7-9 and TRBJ2-7; 9 bases map to TRBD1. V lost 3 bases to trimming and J lost 6 bases; unmatched junction nucleotides: 3. The length of the CDR3 is 13 residues. Germline lookup yields CDR1 SEHNR and CDR2 FQNEAQ (reference sequence). This CDR3 is CASSLGQGGEQYF. The CDR3 coding sequence is TGTGCCAGCAGCTTGGGACAGGGAGGCGAGCAGTACTTC.

The chain employs TRBV6-4 and TRBJ2-3; 12 nucleotides agree with TRBD2. Germline V gene sequence: CDR1 MRHNA, CDR2 SNTAGT. The V and J ends lost 0 bases and 3 bases, in that order; junction bases with no gene match: 4. This CDR3 has 17 amino acids. CDR3 protein: CASSDSASGGGTDTQYF. The DNA of the CDR3 is TGTGCCAGCAGTGACTCGGCTAGCGGGGGGGGTACAGATACGCAGTATTTT.

The rearrangement uses TRBV19 and TRBJ2-7, with TRBD1 as a possible D gene (7 bases). Germline V gives CDR1 LNHDA, CDR2 SQIVND (reference sequence). This CDR3 is built from 15 residues. V dropped 5 bases and J dropped 2 bases, with 16 bases sitting between them. CDR3 coding DNA: TGTGCCAGTAGTCCGGACAGGAGACTAGCCTACGAGCAGTACTTC. This sequence encodes CASSPDRRLAYEQYF.

The V and J genes are TRBV19 and TRBJ2-3; 13 nucleotides line up with TRBD2. Trimming took 1 base from V and 5 from J; bases not matched to a gene: 3. The CDR3 length is 16 residues. Germline V gene data show CDR1 as LNHDA and CDR2 as SQIVND (reference sequence). Written as DNA, the CDR3 is TGTGCCAGTAGTATAGTACTAGCGGGAGGGGTAGATACGCAGTATTTT. Its protein product is CASSIVLAGGVDTQYF.

The chain couples TRBV7-6 to TRBJ1-1; 7 bases are a match to TRBD1. The CDR3 length is 15 residues. V was pared by 5 bases and J by 2 bases, with 8 bases of the junction left unmatched. Germline CDR1 reads SGHVS; CDR2 reads FNYEAQ. The CDR3 sequence: CASSDETGLNTEAFF. The CDR3 DNA sequence: TGTGCCAGCAGCGATGAGACAGGGTTAAACACTGAAGCTTTCTTT.

This clone was observed a single time. V usage is TRBV6-5 and J usage is TRBJ2-1; 10 bases agree with TRBD1. The CDR3 is 15 amino acids. V gave up 5 bases and J gave up 0 bases; unmatched junction bases: 1. Germline CDR1 MNHEY, CDR2 SVGAGI. DNA for the CDR3: TGTGCCAGCAGTCGGACAGGGGGCTCCTACAATGAGCAGTTCTTC. Translated, it gives CASSRTGGSYNEQFF.

V and J are TRBV7-2 and TRBJ2-2, with 9 bases that match TRBD1. The CDR3 length is 15 residues. Per the germline V gene, CDR1 is SGHTA and CDR2 is FQGNSA. The trim removed 4 bases at V and 2 bases at J, leaving 2 bases unmatched. CDR3 in DNA: TGTGCCAGCAGCTCGGGACAGGGCAACACCGGGGAGCTGTTTTTT. Translating gives CASSSGQGNTGELFF. Combining the CDR3 with reference TRBV7-2 and TRBJ2-2 gives the whole variable domain GAGVSQSPSNKVTEKGKDVELRCDPISGHTALYWYRQSLGQGLEFLIYFQGNSAPDKSGLPSDRFSAERTGGSVSTLTIQRTQQEDSAVYLCASSSGQGNTGELFFGEGSRLTVL.

V gene TRBV15 combines with J gene TRBJ1-1; no definite D call. Deletions cut 4 bases from V and 3 bases from J, with 12 bases between. The CDR3 sequence is 14 residues long. Germline CDR1 and CDR2: LNHNV and YYDKDF (reference sequence). The CDR3 DNA follows: TGTGCCACCAGCATACCCGGGTCTTACACTGAAGCTTTCTTT. Protein sequence: CATSIPGSYTEAFF.

V and J are TRBV4-3 and TRBJ2-3; 8 nucleotides agree with TRBD1. This CDR3 is 17 amino acids long. Germline lookup yields CDR1 LGHNA and CDR2 YSLEER. V lost 0 bases to trimming and J lost 3 bases; unmatched junction nucleotides: 8. The CDR3 DNA follows: TGCGCCAGCAGCCAAGAGGGACAGGACCACAGGACAGATACGCAGTATTTT. It encodes CASSQEGQDHRTDTQYF.

This chain joins TRBV2 and TRBJ2-5; D may be TRBD1 (6 bases). There are 14 residues in the CDR3. Looked up from germline, CDR1 is SNHLY and CDR2 is FYNNEI. V was clipped by 4 bases and J by 2 bases, with 11 bases between them. The CDR3 loop is CASSGGQRQETQYF. The CDR3 region has the DNA TGTGCCAGCAGTGGTGGACAGCGACAAGAGACCCAGTACTTC.

The chain has TRBV20-1 and TRBJ2-7, with D perhaps matching TRBD2 (5 bases). V was pared by 0 bases and J by 9 bases, with 9 bases between. Per the germline V gene, CDR1 is DFQATT and CDR2 is SNEGSKA (reference sequence). The CDR3 has 11 residues. This chain's CDR3 is CSARDERVQYF. DNA for the CDR3: TGCAGTGCTAGAGATGAGAGGGTGCAGTACTTC.

The chain recombines TRBV15 with TRBJ2-2; a possible D gene is TRBD1 (5 bases). The CDR3 covers 13 residues. Germline CDR1 is LNHNV and CDR2 is YYDKDF (reference sequence). The V and J ends lost 4 bases and 7 bases respectively, with 10 bases between them. The CDR3 spells CATSILGVGELFF. The DNA for the CDR3 is TGTGCCACCAGCATCTTAGGGGTCGGGGAGCTGTTTTTT.

The rearrangement joins TRBV27 to TRBJ2-7, with 11 bases fitting TRBD2. V lost 4 bases, J lost 4 bases, and 6 bases stayed unmatched. The CDR3 loop spans 15 amino acids. CDR1 and CDR2 (germline): MNHEY, SMNVEV (reference sequence). This CDR3 is CASSSTSGSGYEQYF. In DNA, the CDR3 is TGTGCCAGCAGTTCTACTAGCGGGAGTGGGTACGAGCAGTACTTC.

The gene calls are TRBV5-6 and TRBJ1-2; 8 bases align to TRBD1. Germline CDR1 SGHDT, CDR2 YYEEEE. This CDR3 is built from 15 residues. With V trimmed by 2 bases and J by 6 bases, 9 bases remained unmatched. CDR3 bases: TGTGCCAGCAGCTTCCTCCCAGGGGGCAGGGATGGCTACACCTTC. This translates into CASSFLPGGRDGYTF.

Comment on this clone: Other DNA sequences within the sample encode an identical CDR3. The chain has TRBV7-8 and TRBJ2-3, with TRBD2 as a possible D gene (5 bases). Germline assignment: CDR1 SGHVS and CDR2 FQNEAQ. Trimming pared 1 base from V and 3 bases from J, leaving 8 bases between. This CDR3 spans 14 amino acids. CDR3 amino acids: CASSLGTLTDTQYF. The CDR3 DNA follows: TGTGCCAGCAGCTTAGGGACTCTAACAGATACGCAGTATTTT.

The chain employs TRBV20-1 and TRBJ1-2, with 8 bases fitting TRBD1. CDR1 and CDR2 from the germline V gene are DFQATT and SNEGSKA (reference sequence). This CDR3 has 11 residues. Unmatched junction bases numbered 3, after V lost 6 bases and J lost 6 bases. CDR3 nucleotide sequence: TGCAGTGCAGGACAGGGCGATGGCTACACCTTC. Encoded protein: CSAGQGDGYTF.

The chain's CDR3 is CASSLRDRNLNTEAFF. Written as DNA, the CDR3 is TGTGCCAGCAGCTTACGGGACAGGAATTTGAACACTGAAGCTTTCTTT. The chain combines TRBV7-8 with TRBJ1-1; 8 bases align to TRBD1. The V gene end was trimmed by 2 bases and the J gene end by 0 bases; junction bases not matched to a gene: 5. The V gene's germline CDR1 is SGHVS and CDR2 FQNEAQ. There are 16 residues in the CDR3.

The J gene is TRBJ1-6, the V gene TRBV30; D might be TRBD1 (6 bases). The V gene lost 2 bases and the J gene lost 6 bases, with 17 bases spanning the gap. The CDR3 contains 16 residues. CDR1 GTSNPN and CDR2 SVGIG come from the germline V gene (reference sequence). The CDR3 is CAWSPLGGRTNSPLHF. CDR3 sequence (DNA): TGTGCCTGGAGTCCCCTTGGGGGCAGGACTAATTCACCCCTCCACTTT.

CDR3 sequence: CASSLPLAGGTETQYF. CDR3 nucleotides: TGTGCCAGCAGCTTGCCACTAGCGGGGGGGACAGAGACCCAGTACTTC. V gene TRBV5-6 combines with J gene TRBJ2-5, with TRBD2 identical over 13 bases. V dropped 1 base and J dropped 4; count of bases not matched to a gene: 4. Germline V lookup: CDR1 SGHDT, CDR2 YYEEEE. The CDR3 runs to 16 residues.

V gene TRBV7-2 combines with J gene TRBJ1-5; 8 positions match TRBD1. Germline V CDR1 and CDR2: SGHTA, FQGNSA. There are 16 residues in the CDR3. Germline trimming cut 5 bases from V and 9 bases from J; bases unmatched to any gene: 15. CDR3 sequence reads: CASSLGQGRRGGPQHF. DNA of the CDR3: TGTGCCAGCAGCCTTGGACAGGGCCGTAGGGGGGGGCCCCAGCATTTT. Looking up the rest from reference TRBV7-2 and TRBJ1-5 gives the full variable domain: GAGVSQSPSNKVTEKGKDVELRCDPISGHTALYWYRQSLGQGLEFLIYFQGNSAPDKSGLPSDRFSAERTGGSVSTLTIQRTQQEDSAVYLCASSLGQGRRGGPQHFGDGTRLSIL.

This chain links TRBV4-3 with TRBJ2-7; D is unresolved. The ends were cut back, 1 base at V and 3 bases at J, with 13 bases in the middle. The germline V gene has CDR1 LGHNA and CDR2 YSLEER. This CDR3 spans 15 amino acids. The CDR3 is CASSQAWHSFYEQYF. Here the CDR3 DNA reads TGCGCCAGCAGCCAAGCGTGGCACAGCTTCTACGAGCAGTACTTC.

This rearrangement joins TRBV6-1 to TRBJ2-1; tentatively, D is TRBD1 (5 bases). Trimming removed 2 bases from V and 1 base from J, with 15 bases in between. The CDR3 length is 17 residues. In germline, CDR1 is MNHNS, CDR2 SASEGT. The CDR3 sequence is CASSESPAGLSYNEQFF. CDR3 DNA: TGTGCCAGCAGTGAATCCCCTGCAGGGCTTTCCTACAATGAGCAGTTCTTC.